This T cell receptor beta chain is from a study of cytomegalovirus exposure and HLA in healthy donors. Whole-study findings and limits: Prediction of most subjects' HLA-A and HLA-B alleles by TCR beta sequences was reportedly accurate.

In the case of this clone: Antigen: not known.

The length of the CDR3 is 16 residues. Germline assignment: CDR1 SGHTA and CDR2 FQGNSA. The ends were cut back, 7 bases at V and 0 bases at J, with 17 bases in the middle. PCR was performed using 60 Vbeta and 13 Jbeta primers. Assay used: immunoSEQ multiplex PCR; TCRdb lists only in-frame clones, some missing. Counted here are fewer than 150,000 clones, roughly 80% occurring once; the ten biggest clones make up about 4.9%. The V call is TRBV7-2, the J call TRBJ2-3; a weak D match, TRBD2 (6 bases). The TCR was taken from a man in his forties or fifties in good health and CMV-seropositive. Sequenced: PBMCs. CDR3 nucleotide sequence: TGTGCCAGCACGGGCGGGGTCTCAACTAGCACAGATACGCAGTATTTT. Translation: CASTGGVSTSTDTQYF.